Listed here are 14 T cell receptor beta chains from one sample, sequenced in a study of cytomegalovirus exposure and HLA in healthy donors. Vbeta (60) and Jbeta (13) primers were used in the PCR. The method was immunoSEQ multiplex PCR; TCRdb's version includes in-frame clones alone and lacks a portion of them. The sample lists about 34,000 clones; 85% to 90% were seen once. Sequenced sample: PBMCs. The receptors shown here come from a boy younger than 18 in good health and CMV-seronegative.

The J gene is TRBJ1-1, the V gene TRBV19; 11 bases are shared with TRBD1. Germline V gives CDR1 LNHDA, CDR2 SQIVND (reference sequence). The CDR3 covers 16 residues. The V and J ends lost 7 bases and 1 base, in that order; junction bases with no gene match: 8. The CDR3 loop reads CASTTRGTGGNTEAFF. The CDR3 DNA reads as TGTGCCAGTACCACCCGGGGGACAGGGGGGAACACTGAAGCTTTCTTT.

The V gene is TRBV5-1, the J gene TRBJ2-1; 12 bases match TRBD2. J was trimmed by 10 bases and V by 4 bases; bases with no gene match: 9. The CDR3 is 15 amino acids. Germline CDR1 SGHRS, CDR2 YFSETQ. CDR3 sequence: CASSQDGLAGTEQFF. Here the CDR3 DNA reads TGCGCCAGCAGCCAGGATGGACTAGCGGGGACCGAGCAGTTCTTC.

This chain uses TRBV11-2 with TRBJ2-7, with D possibly matching TRBD1 (6 bases). Germline assignment: CDR1 SGHAT and CDR2 FQNNGV. Trimming removed 4 bases at V and 3 bases at J, with 13 bases between. This CDR3 region has 14 residues. The CDR3 coding sequence is TGTGCCAGCAGCTCCTTATTGGACAGCTACGAGCAGTACTTC. Translated, it gives CASSSLLDSYEQYF. Complete variable domain (other parts from reference TRBV11-2 and TRBJ2-7): EAGVAQSPRYKIIEKRQSVAFWCNPISGHATLYWYQQILGQGPKLLIQFQNNGVVDDSQLPKDRFSAERLKGVDSTLKIQPAKLEDSAVYLCASSSLLDSYEQYFGPGTRLTVT.

This chain connects TRBV5-5 to TRBJ2-7; possibly TRBD2 for D (6 bases). The CDR3 covers 15 residues. Germline assignment: CDR1 SGHKS and CDR2 YYEKEE (reference sequence). Trimming pared 3 bases from V and 7 bases from J, leaving 20 bases between. The CDR3 bases are TGTGCCAGCAGCTCGACCGCTAAGACTAGGGCGGAGCAGTACTTC. This gives the protein CASSSTAKTRAEQYF. The whole variable domain, remainder taken from reference TRBV5-5 and TRBJ2-7, is DAGVTQSPTHLIKTRGQQVTLRCSPISGHKSVSWYQQVLGQGPQFIFQYYEKEERGRGNFPDRFSARQFPNYSSELNVNALLLGDSALYLCASSSTAKTRAEQYFGPGTRLTVT.

This chain joins TRBV6-5 and TRBJ1-6; D is perhaps TRBD1 (6 bases). Per the germline V gene, CDR1 is MNHEY and CDR2 is SVGAGI. Trimming stripped 7 bases from V and 2 bases from J, with 12 bases between. The CDR3 contains 15 residues. The DNA of the CDR3 is TGTGCCAGCAACTACCGACAGGCCTATAATTCACCCCTCCACTTT. The encoded protein is CASNYRQAYNSPLHF.

The chain carries TRBV19 and TRBJ2-7; D gene ambiguous. V was trimmed by 5 bases and J by 2 bases, leaving 16 bases between them. CDR1 is LNHDA, CDR2 SQIVND, per germline (reference sequence). CDR3 length equals 15 residues. DNA for the CDR3: TGTGCCAGTAGTGAGGTCCAGCTTGGAACCTACGAGCAGTACTTC. Translated, it gives CASSEVQLGTYEQYF.

The chain combines TRBV27 with TRBJ2-1; weak D call: TRBD1 (7 bases). Looked up from germline, CDR1 is MNHEY and CDR2 is SMNVEV (reference sequence). This CDR3 is 15 amino acids long. The germline V and J ends were trimmed by 10 bases and 1 base, with 17 bases remaining between them. The CDR3 sequence: CATRSGDSSYNEQFF. The DNA for the CDR3 is TGTGCCACCCGGTCGGGGGACAGTTCCTACAATGAGCAGTTCTTC.

This clone was seen more than once but under ten times. The rearrangement joins TRBV2 to TRBJ2-6; perhaps TRBD1 as D (5 bases). The germline V gene has CDR1 SNHLY and CDR2 FYNNEI. Trimming took 3 bases from V and 0 from J, leaving 9 bases between them. This CDR3 has 16 amino acids. Here the CDR3 DNA reads TGTGCCAGCAGTGACTGGGGCCTCTCTGGGGCCAACGTCCTGACTTTC. Translation: CASSDWGLSGANVLTF. Drawing the rest from reference TRBV2 and TRBJ2-6, the complete variable domain is EPEVTQTPSHQVTQMGQEVILRCVPISNHLYFYWYRQILGQKVEFLVSFYNNEISEKSEIFDDQFSVERPDGSNFTLKIRSTKLEDSAMYFCASSDWGLSGANVLTFGAGSRLTVL.

The chain combines TRBV7-9 with TRBJ1-4; D unresolved. V dropped 4 bases and J dropped 2 bases, with 11 bases sitting between them. The CDR3 has 15 amino acids. Germline V gene sequence: CDR1 SEHNR, CDR2 FQNEAQ (reference sequence). The CDR3 DNA sequence: TGTGCCAGCAGCTATACCCGGGATACTAATGAAAAACTGTTTTTT. Amino acids: CASSYTRDTNEKLFF.

The rearrangement joins TRBV13 to TRBJ1-5, with 7 nucleotides matching TRBD1. The germline V gene has CDR1 PRHDT and CDR2 FYEKMQ (reference sequence). The CDR3 is 14 amino acids. V was clipped by 5 bases and J by 0 bases; unmatched bases: 1. CDR3 protein: CASSTGVSNQPQHF. DNA of the CDR3: TGTGCCAGCAGCACAGGGGTTAGCAATCAGCCCCAGCATTTT. Complete variable domain (other parts from reference TRBV13 and TRBJ1-5): AAGVIQSPRHLIKEKRETATLKCYPIPRHDTVYWYQQGPGQDPQFLISFYEKMQSDKGSIPDRFSAQQFSDYHSELNMSSLELGDSALYFCASSTGVSNQPQHFGDGTRLSIL.

The V and J genes are TRBV6-5 and TRBJ2-7, with unresolved D. Deletions cut 6 bases from V and 5 bases from J, with 8 bases between. In germline, CDR1 is MNHEY, CDR2 SVGAGI. The CDR3 length is 11 residues. The CDR3 here is CASRFLDEQYF. The DNA of the CDR3 is TGTGCCAGCAGGTTCCTCGACGAGCAGTACTTC.

V usage is TRBV2 and J usage is TRBJ2-5; D is unclear. The CDR3 has 14 residues. With 8 bases removed from V and 4 bases from J, the gap between germline ends came to 17 bases. Germline CDR1 reads SNHLY; CDR2 reads FYNNEI. The CDR3 is CASVRLEHRETQYF. In DNA form, the CDR3 reads TGTGCCAGCGTGAGGCTCGAACACCGAGAGACCCAGTACTTC.

V gene TRBV19 combines with J gene TRBJ2-3; D might be TRBD2 (6 bases). Germline assignment: CDR1 LNHDA and CDR2 SQIVND (reference sequence). This CDR3 is built from 13 residues. V was cut by 5 bases and J by 4 bases, with 10 bases left in between. CDR3 nucleotides: TGTGCCAGTAGTTCACTAGCCCCAGATACGCAGTATTTT. Translating gives CASSSLAPDTQYF.

This rearrangement joins TRBV6-6 to TRBJ2-7; D is possibly TRBD2 (5 bases). The CDR3 is made up of 16 amino acids. V gave up 2 bases and J gave up 4 bases, with 18 bases separating them. CDR1 is MNHNY, CDR2 SVGAGI, per germline (reference sequence). CDR3 residues: CASSYTRVGRNYEQYF. CDR3 DNA sequence: TGTGCCAGCAGTTACACTAGAGTGGGGAGAAATTACGAGCAGTACTTC.